This TCR beta chain was sequenced for a study of T-cell memory formation after mild COVID-19. Study-level background: Largely, the TCR clusters proved donor specific. Study results and caveats: Day 15 to 85 contracting clones showed balanced CD4/CD8; later expanders leaned CD4+.

In its sample, this clonotype was seen many times. Its target is not known. Amplification by 5'RACE using constant-segment primers produced TCR alpha and TCR beta cDNA libraries that carried sample barcodes and UMIs. TCRdb recomputed calls from the 5' RACE reads with MiXCR, one row per CDR3 protein. The sample carries 500,000 to 650,000 distinct CDR3 sequences, about 22% recorded once. Sequencing was performed on PBMCs or a T cell subset sorted from them (not recorded which). The source is an adult woman who had mild COVID-19 (a few samples of this study predate the infection). Cell type and time point are not known.

CDR3 amino acids: CASTAGTSGIYEQYF. In DNA, the CDR3 is TGTGCCAGCACCGCCGGGACTAGCGGGATCTACGAGCAGTACTTC. The chain uses TRBV21-1 and TRBJ2-7; the table gives TRBD2 as D, unverified against the DNA. TRBV21-1 is a pseudogene locus. This CDR3 is built from 15 residues.